These 9 T cell receptor beta chains originate from one sample sequenced in a study of T cell clonality in common variable immunodeficiency (dated by TCRdb to the mid-2010s). Library preparation was by the immunoSEQ multiplex PCR assay. Here the immuneACCESS table is served through TCRdb, limited to in-frame sequences with V and J called. Missing clones are a known gap in these copies; in checked studies unresolved V genes cover under half, and the rest lacks a known reason. In this sample the table shows about 52,000 clones, and no singletons are among them. 1.8% of the sample lies in the top ten. The sample was peripheral blood mononuclear cells. The receptors shown here come from a person between 18 and 75 years old in good health.

This clone was counted ten times or more. The read finishes 3 residues shy of the CDR3 end, and the germline J gene is used to complete it. The chain links TRBV6-2 or TRBV6-3 to TRBJ1-2; the match to TRBD1 covers 8 bases. CDR3 length equals 16 residues. CDR1 and CDR2 (germline): MNHEY, SVGEGT. The DNA read from the CDR3 is TGTGCCAGCAGTTACCCAACCGGGACAGGATTAAGCGAC. Its protein product is CASSYPTGTGLSD. The full CDR3 protein reads CASSYPTGTGLSDYTF.

As concerns this clone: The junction does not match germline at one end; this may be a read error. Other nucleotide sequences in the sample specify the same CDR3. The sequenced part of the CDR3 DNA is TGTGCCTGGAACAGGGTAGGAAACACA. It codes for CAWNRVGNT. The CDR3 in full is CAWNRVGNTIYF. This rearrangement joins TRBV30 to TRBJ1-3; tentatively, D is TRBD1 (6 bases). The read ends 3 residues early relative to the CDR3; the germline J gene fills the gap. CDR1 GTSNPN and CDR2 SVGIG come from the germline V gene (reference sequence). CDR3 size: 12 residues.

This clone appeared many times. The read gets to within 3 residues of the CDR3 end, and the germline J gene fills in the rest. This chain uses TRBV7-3 with TRBJ2-5; 10 positions match TRBD2. Germline CDR1 is SGHTA and CDR2 is FQGTGA. J lost 5 bases, V lost 5 bases, and 5 bases had no gene match. The CDR3 runs to 14 residues. The covered CDR3 bases are TGTGCCAGCAGCCCCGGACTAGCGGAGGAGACC. It is translated as CASSPGLAEET. The entire CDR3 protein reads CASSPGLAEETQYF.

This clone appeared a few times. This may stem from a read error, because a much larger clone lies one nucleotide away. The read falls 3 residues short of the CDR3 end, and the missing part is taken from the germline J gene. V usage is TRBV6-2 or TRBV6-3 and J usage is TRBJ2-3; the match to TRBD1 covers 7 bases. The CDR3 is 16 residues long. Germline CDR1 MNHEY, CDR2 SVGEGT. The covered CDR3 bases are TGTGCCAGCAGTTACCGAGAGACAGGGAGCAATCAGCCG. It specifies CASSYRETGSNQP. The whole CDR3 protein reads CASSYRETGSNQPQYF.

This clone was recorded at least ten times. From the germline J gene comes the end of the CDR3, since the read stops 3 residues before it. The chain couples TRBV19 to TRBJ2-3; TRBD1 matches at 12 bases. CDR1 and CDR2 (germline): LNHDA, SQIVND (reference sequence). CDR3 size: 15 residues. The ends lost 3 bases at V and 2 bases at J; junction bases unmatched: 0. CDR3 sequence reads: CASSMGQGATDTQYF. The CDR3 DNA, read in part, is TGTGCCAGTAGTATGGGACAGGGGGCCACAGATACG.

This clone was counted ten times or more. The CDR3 spells CASRFEGYSPLHF. CDR3 DNA (partial): TGCGCCAGCAGGTTTGAGGGTTATTCACCC. This chain joins TRBV5-1 and TRBJ1-6; the D is unclear. From the germline J gene comes the end of the CDR3, since the read stops 3 residues before it. The CDR3 length is 13 residues. Germline values: CDR1 SGHRS, CDR2 YFSETQ. The ends were cut back, 5 bases at V and 8 bases at J, with 11 bases in the middle.

This clone was observed many times. The read ends 3 residues early relative to the CDR3; the germline J gene fills the gap. The genes are TRBV7-6 and TRBJ1-1; 7 bases map to TRBD1. Germline V CDR1 and CDR2: SGHVS, FNYEAQ. The CDR3 is 14 residues long. J lost 0 bases, V lost 9 bases, and 7 bases had no gene match. The CDR3 DNA, read in part, is TGTGCCAGGGCCCCGGGACAGATGAACACTGAA. It encodes CARAPGQMNTE. The CDR3, in full, reads CARAPGQMNTEAFF.

This clone was observed a few times. The read halts 3 residues ahead of the CDR3 end, with the missing end drawn from the germline J gene. The V and J genes are TRBV7-8 and TRBJ2-2; 7 nucleotides match TRBD1. CDR1 SGHVS and CDR2 FQNEAQ come from the germline V gene. The CDR3 length is 15 residues. CDR3 sequence reads: CASSLDRGDNSPLFF. The part of the CDR3 DNA that was read is TGTGCCAGCAGCTTAGACAGGGGCGATAATTCACCG.

This clone was counted ten times or more. With the read ending 3 residues before the CDR3 end, the germline J gene is used to fill in that end. V is TRBV7-8 and J is TRBJ2-5, with 9 positions matching TRBD2. CDR3 size: 15 residues. After removal of 3 bases from V and 4 bases from J, the junction contained 6 bases not matched to a gene. Germline assignment: CDR1 SGHVS and CDR2 FQNEAQ. This CDR3 reads CASSFASGTRETQYF. The CDR3 DNA, read in part, is TGTGCCAGCAGCTTCGCTAGCGGGACTCGAGAGACC.